The source of this TCR beta chain is a study of somatic mutations in T cells in chronic GVHD (dated by TCRdb to about 2020). Comments on this clone: The clone's antigen remains unknown. One base away there is no much larger clone; base qualities are not given.

Genomic DNA was isolated and then used for TCRbeta deep sequencing. TCRbeta CDR3 sequencing and initial data processing were performed as a commercial service with the immunoSEQ assay. From the authors' description of their analysis: Reads were demultiplexed, adapter and primer sequences were trimmed, similar clones were merged through frequency-ratio clustering, and V, D, J genes were annotated using IMGT. The immuneACCESS repertoire file appears here via TCRdb, limited to in-frame rearrangements. These files lack a portion of the clones; in checked studies, under half of the deficit traces to unresolved V genes, and the cause of the others is not known. The DNA gave D and trimming, while V, J and clone size come from that table. Counted in this sample were 13,000 or so clones; around 80% of them appeared once. 32% of the sample rests with the top ten. Sorting staining used anti-CD3, anti-CD4, anti-CD8 and a Vbeta20 antibody from the IOTest Beta Mark kit on a FACSAria III, with purity above 97%. Peripheral blood was drawn into sodium heparin tubes, and mononuclear cells were separated by Ficoll-Paque PLUS density gradient centrifugation. Before TCRbeta deep sequencing, the CD4+ Vbeta20+, CD4+ Vbeta20-, and CD8+ T cell fractions were FACS-sorted.

From the cysteine through the phenylalanine, the CDR3 covers 16 amino acids. Just CDR3 DNA is preserved here, 48 bases in frame from base 1. In the germline V gene, CDR1 corresponds to WSHSY and CDR2 to SAAADI. A distance of 13 bases separates the germline ends of V and J, which lose 1 base and 3 bases respectively. The specimen sequenced was Vbeta20-negative CD4+ T cells from blood. The cell subset or site label here, explained by the study, means: CD4+ T cells sorted as TCR Vbeta20 negative by flow cytometry. The clonotype originates from a male patient in his 50s with chronic graft-versus-host disease. Donor T cells from the graft may be present among the T cells after a transplant. The V and J segments used are TRBV10-2 and TRBJ1-5; D gene: possibly TRBD1, on 6 matching bases. For the CDR3, the sequence is CASSEYQGRDNQPQHF. The DNA reads TGCGCCAGCAGTGAGTACCAGGGGAGGGACAATCAGCCCCAGCATTTT.